This is a list of T cell receptor beta chains from one sample in a study of shared clonotypes between healthy human individuals. Measured with immunoSEQ multiplex PCR; TCRdb has only the in-frame clones, and not every one. The sample records approximately 500,000 clones, more than 65% being singletons. The sequenced sample consisted of PBMCs. Receptors originate from a woman aged 40 to 55 in good health. Some clones in this sample may be carry-over from other donors' samples. Both conserved end residues are part of each CDR3. The D gene is left open where the match is weak. Expanded clones get a size class; other rows say once, few or many, or leave the size out.

TRBD1,TRBV29-1,TRBJ2-3,.,CSAPGQGRDTQYF
TRBD2,TRBV4-1,TRBJ2-1,once,CASSQDRGLAGGDYNEQFF
TRBD1,TRBV2,TRBJ1-2,.,CASRPGQAPSGYTF
.,TRBV28,TRBJ1-4,.,CASTPGRFEKLFF
TRBD2,TRBV5-1,TRBJ2-5,.,CASSVPGGETQYF
.,TRBV9,TRBJ2-7,.,CASSVGQTTYEQYF
TRBD2,TRBV5-4,TRBJ2-1,few,CASSLATSGIWNEQFF
.,TRBV4-2,TRBJ1-2,.,CASSQDLGSHYGYTF
.,TRBV18,TRBJ2-1,.,CASSPGQSSYNEQFF
TRBD1,TRBV27,TRBJ1-1,.,CASRDRGLNTEAFF
.,TRBV15,TRBJ2-3,.,CATSRDLLGTGTDTQYF
.,TRBV6-1,TRBJ1-5,.,CASSEIRGAVNQPQHF
.,TRBV5-1,TRBJ1-1,.,CASSLADSPNVAFF
.,TRBV28,TRBJ1-1,few,CASRGGVVNTEAFF
.,TRBV4-1,.,.,CASSQPGATSYEQYF
.,TRBV2,TRBJ1-5,.,CASSRAPKEPQHF
.,TRBV13,TRBJ2-1,.,CASSLPRLIKNEQFF
.,TRBV18,TRBJ2-7,.,CASSPRQGSYYEQYF
.,TRBV21-1,TRBJ2-7,.,CASSNGGSSYEQYF
.,TRBV4-3,TRBJ1-5,.,CASSQDRAENMPQHF
.,TRBV27,TRBJ2-1,.,CASSLGGTLGYNEQFF
TRBD1,TRBV5-1,TRBJ1-2,few,CASSTNRGGYTF
.,TRBV18,TRBJ2-2,few,CASSPRDLSTAGELFF
.,TRBV10-3,TRBJ2-1,.,CAISEGTEQFF
.,TRBV5-4,TRBJ1-5,.,CASSFFGSNQPQHF
TRBD1,TRBV6-1,TRBJ1-1,few,CASGQGWNTEAFF
.,TRBV11-2,TRBJ1-2,.,CASSLVVDRLYGYTF
TRBD1,TRBV19,TRBJ2-7,.,CASSRTGDEQYF
.,TRBV27,TRBJ1-2,few,CASSSRHILVRTHYGYTF
TRBD2,TRBV11-3,TRBJ2-1,.,CASSLLAGTLFF
.,TRBV5-1,TRBJ2-2,.,CASSPFTESIELFF
TRBD2,TRBV5-1,TRBJ2-1,many,CASSLAGLANNEQFF
.,TRBV11-2,TRBJ2-5,once,CASSSTTFAGNQETQYF
TRBD2,TRBV9,TRBJ2-2,.,CASSVELAGGWPGELFF
TRBD2,TRBV28,TRBJ2-5,once,CASSSGLEQETQYF
TRBD1,TRBV5-1,TRBJ1-1,.,CASSWDSANTEAFF
.,TRBV19,TRBJ2-7,.,CASSIGSGQDSSYEQYF
TRBD2,TRBV14,TRBJ2-7,.,CASSVRLAGVHSSVYEQYF
.,TRBV11-2,TRBJ1-1,many,CASSYGAATEAFF
.,TRBV30,TRBJ1-1,.,CAWVKFMNTEAFF
.,TRBV9,TRBJ2-5,.,CASSVGQDTLGGETQYF
.,TRBV27,TRBJ2-2,.,CASSRRRGDSTNTGELFF